The 25 T cell receptor beta chains listed next were all sequenced from one sample in a study of blood T cells in healthy people across ages. Then a second PCR, running roughly 6 to 11 cycles, was carried out with a sample-barcoded 5' primer and a J-beta primer mix. TCRdb redid the calling of the 5' RACE reads with MiXCR, one entry per CDR3 protein. The sample contains fewer than 1,000,000 distinct CDR3 sequences, around half of which appear only once. Sequencing was performed on blood. The receptors here all came from a man older than 75 in good health.

This clonotype was counted between two and nine times. This chain connects TRBV29-1 to TRBJ2-1; 9 nucleotides agree with TRBD2. The germline CDR1 and CDR2 sequences are SQVTM and ANQGSEA. V lost 2 bases and J lost 0; bases outside the gene matches: 8. This CDR3 region has 17 residues. CDR3 protein: CSVESPSGVRSYNEQFF. The DNA of the CDR3 is TGCAGCGTTGAATCGCCTAGCGGGGTACGCTCCTACAATGAGCAGTTCTTC.

This clonotype has only a few counts. The CDR3 reads CASSQDDLIELDNEQFF. DNA for the CDR3: TGTGCCAGCAGCCAAGATGACCTCATCGAGTTGGACAATGAGCAGTTCTTC. V gene TRBV4-2 combines with J gene TRBJ2-1, with unresolved D. The length of the CDR3 is 17 residues. CDR1 LGHNA and CDR2 YNFKEQ come from the germline V gene. V dropped 0 bases and J dropped 5 bases, with 17 bases sitting between them.

This clonotype was observed a handful of times. J is TRBJ1-2 and V is TRBV4-3; D is unclear. V was cut by 0 bases and J by 7 bases, with 12 bases left in between. This CDR3 has 14 residues. In germline, CDR1 is LGHNA, CDR2 YSLEER. In DNA form, the CDR3 reads TGCGCCAGCAGCCAAGAGCCCCAGGCGGGTGGCTACACCTTC. Protein: CASSQEPQAGGYTF.

The J gene is TRBJ2-3, the V gene TRBV7-9; no firm D call. V shed 0 bases and J shed 3 bases, with 7 bases lying between them. The CDR3 length is 14 residues. Germline V gene sequence: CDR1 SEHNR, CDR2 FQNEAQ (reference sequence). The CDR3, as DNA: TGTGCCAGCAGCTTAGCACATCGTACAGATACGCAGTATTTT. It yields the protein CASSLAHRTDTQYF.

The sample holds a few counts of this clonotype. This chain connects TRBV12-3 or TRBV12-4 to TRBJ2-7; D is possibly TRBD2 (6 bases). V was shortened by 1 base and J by 0 bases, with 13 bases between the two germline ends. This CDR3 spans 16 amino acids. CDR3 amino acids: CASSLGQPGASYEQYF. The CDR3 DNA follows: TGTGCCAGCAGTTTAGGGCAACCGGGAGCCTCCTACGAGCAGTACTTC.

V and J are TRBV7-6 and TRBJ2-3; 7 bases are shared with TRBD2. The CDR3 is 15 amino acids. CDR1 is SGHVS, CDR2 FNYEAQ, per germline. Germline trimming cut 5 bases from V and 1 base from J; bases unmatched to any gene: 6. CDR3 DNA sequence: TGTGCCAGCAGCGTGAGCGGGACGGGCACAGATACGCAGTATTTT. It yields the protein CASSVSGTGTDTQYF.

The sample holds a few counts of this clonotype. The chain links TRBV20-1 to TRBJ2-3; perhaps TRBD2 as D (5 bases). Germline lookup yields CDR1 DFQATT and CDR2 SNEGSKA (reference sequence). Trimming shortened V by 5 bases and J by 2 bases, and 14 bases separated the two germline ends. CDR3 size: 14 residues. The CDR3 DNA sequence: TGCAGTGCTCTCTCCATGGGAGACACAGATACGCAGTATTTT. Translation gives CSALSMGDTDTQYF.

The V call is TRBV5-1, the J call TRBJ1-4, with D unresolved. CDR3 length: 15 residues. Germline V lookup: CDR1 SGHRS, CDR2 YFSETQ. Deletions cut 4 bases from V and 4 bases from J, with 14 bases between. The CDR3 DNA sequence: TGCGCCAGCAGCATAGACGTGAACCTTAATGAAAAACTGTTTTTT. The encoded protein is CASSIDVNLNEKLFF.

This clonotype was observed at least ten times. The chain carries TRBV20-1 and TRBJ2-7; 8 bases match TRBD1. The junction had 10 bases not matched to a gene; V was cut back by 6 bases and J by 0 bases. This CDR3 is built from 15 residues. Germline CDR1 DFQATT, CDR2 SNEGSKA (reference sequence). CDR3 nucleotides: TGCAGTGCCCCCGGACAGGGAATGAGCTCCTACGAGCAGTACTTC. It yields the protein CSAPGQGMSSYEQYF.

The table lists this clonotype with a few counts. The CDR3 DNA reads TGCAGCGTGGTGTCGGTATACGAGCAGTACTTC. This gives the protein CSVVSVYEQYF. The chain joins TRBV29-1 to TRBJ2-7, with D unresolved. The CDR3 extends over 11 amino acids. Germline V gene lookup returns CDR1 SQVTM and CDR2 ANQGSEA. Trimming shortened V by 6 bases and J by 4 bases, and 10 bases separated the two germline ends.

Concerning this clonotype: This clone may be a read error of a much larger clone one base away. This rearrangement joins TRBV29-1 to TRBJ2-6, with TRBD1 as a possible D gene (5 bases). Germline V gene sequence: CDR1 SQVTM, CDR2 ANQGSEA. The CDR3 sequence is 16 residues long. The ends were cut back, 3 bases at V and 0 bases at J, with 12 bases in the middle. CDR3 region: CSVEWGSYSGANVLTF. DNA for the CDR3: TGCAGCGTTGAGTGGGGCAGTTACTCTGGGGCCAACGTCCTGACTTTC.

This clonotype has just a few counts. The gene calls are TRBV5-1 and TRBJ2-3, with D tentatively TRBD1 (6 bases). This CDR3 spans 16 amino acids. V lost 0 bases to trimming and J lost 3 bases, with 14 bases between them. Germline CDR1 reads SGHRS; CDR2 reads YFSETQ. The CDR3: CASSLEGRGRTDTQYF. CDR3 sequence (DNA): TGCGCCAGCAGCTTGGAGGGCAGGGGACGGACAGATACGCAGTATTTT.

The chain employs TRBV5-1 and TRBJ2-1; D possibly corresponds to TRBD1 (6 bases). The CDR3 is made up of 14 amino acids. V lost 4 bases, J lost 6 bases, and 14 bases lay in between. Germline loops: CDR1 SGHRS, CDR2 YFSETQ. The CDR3 region has the DNA TGCGCCAGCAGCCCAGGACAGACCACCAATGAGCAGTTCTTC. Encoded protein: CASSPGQTTNEQFF. The whole variable domain, remainder taken from reference TRBV5-1 and TRBJ2-1, is KAGVTQTPRYLIKTRGQQVTLSCSPISGHRSVSWYQQTPGQGLQFLFEYFSETQRNKGNFPGRFSGRQFSNSRSEMNVSTLELGDSALYLCASSPGQTTNEQFFGPGTRLTVL.

Notes on this clonotype: A read error is possible here, since a much larger clone lies one base away. V and J are TRBV20-1 and TRBJ2-3; 10 nucleotides line up with TRBD2. V was pared by 5 bases and J by 5 bases, with 7 bases of the junction left unmatched. Per germline, CDR1 DFQATT and CDR2 SNEGSKA (reference sequence). There are 14 residues in the CDR3. This chain's CDR3 is CSALRTSGIDTQYF. The CDR3, as DNA: TGCAGTGCTCTGAGGACTAGCGGCATAGATACGCAGTATTTT.

The V and J genes are TRBV27 and TRBJ2-1; D remains unclear. The germline V and J ends were trimmed by 2 bases and 10 bases, with 18 bases remaining between them. Germline CDR1 is MNHEY and CDR2 is SMNVEV (reference sequence). There are 15 residues in the CDR3. The CDR3 DNA sequence: TGTGCCAGCAGTTTAATCGGCGGTAGATTGGGGGAGCAGTTCTTC. Protein: CASSLIGGRLGEQFF.

The chain combines TRBV19 with TRBJ1-1; possible D gene TRBD1, 6 bases. The germline V gene has CDR1 LNHDA and CDR2 SQIVND (reference sequence). V lost 5 bases to trimming and J lost 7 bases, with 14 bases between them. The CDR3 length is 13 residues. The CDR3 protein is CASSPRTELEAFF. CDR3 nucleotide sequence: TGTGCCAGTAGTCCGAGGACAGAGCTTGAAGCTTTCTTT.

V gene TRBV9 combines with J gene TRBJ2-5, with D unclear. The germline V and J ends were trimmed by 0 bases and 11 bases, with 23 bases remaining between them. CDR1 is SGDLS, CDR2 YYNGEE, per germline. The CDR3 extends over 16 amino acids. This CDR3 is CASSVGSELESSEQYF. CDR3 DNA sequence: TGTGCCAGCAGCGTAGGATCGGAGTTGGAGTCTTCGGAGCAGTACTTC.

This clonotype was picked up a small number of times. The chain links TRBV15 to TRBJ2-1, with D perhaps TRBD2 (5 bases). Per germline, CDR1 LNHNV and CDR2 YYDKDF (reference sequence). The CDR3 totals 11 residues. V lost 9 bases and J 7 bases, leaving 10 bases between the germline ends. The CDR3 loop reads CATSLVNEQFF. For the CDR3, the DNA is TGTGCCACTTCACTAGTGAATGAGCAGTTCTTC. Supplemented by reference TRBV15 and TRBJ2-1, the full variable domain reads DAMVIQNPRYQVTQFGKPVTLSCSQTLNHNVMYWYQQKSSQAPKLLFHYYDKDFNNEADTPDNFQSRRPNTSFCFLDIRSPGLGDTAMYLCATSLVNEQFFGPGTRLTVL.

The chain joins TRBV9 to TRBJ2-4; TRBD1 aligns across 12 bases. Trimming took 0 bases from V and 13 from J; bases not matched to a gene: 11. From germline, CDR1 is SGDLS and CDR2 YYNGEE. This CDR3 comprises 16 residues. The CDR3 coding sequence is TGTGCCAGCAGCGTAGATTTGGGACAGGGGGCCTTGGAGCAGTACTTC. Its protein product is CASSVDLGQGALEQYF.

A few counts support this clonotype. This chain joins TRBV20-1 and TRBJ2-7, with TRBD2 matching 15 bases. Matching the DNA end better, TRBJ2-5 makes the J call doubtful. Looked up from germline, CDR1 is DFQATT and CDR2 is SNEGSKA (reference sequence). The CDR3 is 17 amino acids. The CDR3 nucleotides are TGCAGTGCTAGAGTTGGGACTAGCGGGAGGCTGCGGGAGACCCAGTACTTC. Its translation: CSARVGTSGRLRETQYF.

The chain couples TRBV2 to TRBJ1-5; D is unclear. Trimming pared 7 bases from V and 0 bases from J, leaving 10 bases between. Looked up from germline, CDR1 is SNHLY and CDR2 is FYNNEI. CDR3 length: 14 amino acids. CDR3 residues: CASTGDASNQPQHF. As DNA, the CDR3 is TGTGCCAGCACAGGAGATGCTAGCAATCAGCCCCAGCATTTT.

In its sample, this clonotype was seen a few times. V is TRBV29-1 and J is TRBJ2-1; 7 positions match TRBD2. The CDR3 is 13 residues long. The trim removed 6 bases at V and 0 bases at J, leaving 2 bases unmatched. Germline V gives CDR1 SQVTM, CDR2 ANQGSEA. CDR3 in DNA: TGCAGCGTGGGACTATCCTCCTACAATGAGCAGTTCTTC. Its protein product is CSVGLSSYNEQFF.

The J gene is TRBJ2-1, the V gene TRBV6-6, with TRBD1 identical over 7 bases. From germline, CDR1 is MNHNY and CDR2 SVGAGI (reference sequence). The CDR3 runs to 15 residues. With V trimmed by 5 bases and J by 4 bases, 8 bases remained unmatched. CDR3: CASSTRQGDYNEQFF. CDR3 nucleotides: TGTGCCAGCAGTACAAGACAGGGAGATTACAATGAGCAGTTCTTC.

This clonotype has just one count. The rearrangement joins TRBV29-1 to TRBJ2-7; 7 bases agree with TRBD1. The CDR3 sequence is 13 residues long. Losses at the gene ends were 4 bases for V and 1 base for J; bases not matched to a gene: 4. The germline V gene has CDR1 SQVTM and CDR2 ANQGSEA. The CDR3 loop is CSVGTGQSYEQYF. DNA of the CDR3: TGCAGCGTTGGCACGGGACAGTCCTACGAGCAGTACTTC.

This clonotype was observed a handful of times. The chain combines TRBV12-3 or TRBV12-4 with TRBJ2-1, with D possibly TRBD1 on 6 matching bases. Trimming shortened V by 4 bases and J by 6 bases, and 13 bases separated the two germline ends. The CDR3 spans 14 residues. This chain's CDR3 is CASSWDIVSNEQFF. The CDR3 coding sequence is TGTGCCAGCAGTTGGGACATAGTTAGCAATGAGCAGTTCTTC.